This entry features one T cell receptor beta chain sequence. The CDR3 extends over 14 amino acids. V was pared by 2 bases and J by 8 bases, with 12 bases between. Looked up from germline, CDR1 is SGHVS and CDR2 is FNYEAQ. This sample stems from a study of blood T cells in healthy people across ages. A second PCR, run for about 6 to 12 cycles, used a sample-barcoded 5' primer plus a J-beta primer mix. Each CDR3 protein gets one entry after TCRdb re-called the 5' RACE reads with MiXCR. The sample holds more than 600,000 distinct CDR3 sequences, around 25% seen once. These data also formed part of another study, on T cells of mothers and their children.

The receptor was derived from a boy aged 5-17 years in good health. Material: blood. The chain has TRBV7-6 and TRBJ1-4, with a possible D match to TRBD1 (5 bases). DNA for the CDR3: TGTGCCAGCAGCTTACGCTCCCGGGGGGAAAAACTGTTTTTT. It yields the protein CASSLRSRGEKLFF. The full variable domain, completed using reference TRBV7-6 and TRBJ1-4, is GAGVSQSPRYKVTKRGQDVALRCDPISGHVSLYWYRQALGQGPEFLTYFNYEAQQDKSGLPNDRFSAERPEGSISTLTIQRTEQRDSAMYRCASSLRSRGEKLFFGSGTQLSVL.